One and the same sample provided the 3 T cell receptor beta chains below, sequenced in a study of CD8 T cells in ankylosing spondylitis. TCRdb re-derived calls from the 5' RACE reads in MiXCR, one entry per CDR3 protein. The repertoire holds under 250,000 distinct CDR3 sequences, with 8.2% as singletons. The material sequenced was blood, either unsorted or a sorted T cell fraction (not recorded which). Receptors were obtained from a female donor with ankylosing spondylitis or in good health (not recorded which).

This clonotype was seen at least ten times. The chain joins TRBV3-1 to TRBJ2-2; TRBD2 aligns across 8 bases. Germline lookup yields CDR1 LGHDT and CDR2 YNNKEL (reference sequence). The length of the CDR3 is 15 residues. V lost 3 bases and J lost 7; bases outside the gene matches: 7. The CDR3 sequence: CASSQTGLAGGELFF. As DNA, the CDR3 is TGTGCCAGCAGCCAGACCGGACTAGCTGGCGGGGAGCTGTTTTTT.

This clonotype was recorded a few times. V usage is TRBV29-1 and J usage is TRBJ1-4; D remains ambiguous. V lost 4 bases to trimming and J lost 4 bases, with 10 bases between them. Germline values: CDR1 SQVTM, CDR2 ANQGSEA. The CDR3 has 13 residues. In DNA form, the CDR3 reads TGCAGCGTTGTACGGCAGAATAATGAAAAACTGTTTTTT. It is translated as CSVVRQNNEKLFF.

In its sample, this clonotype was seen many times. This chain joins TRBV18 and TRBJ2-5; 9 nucleotides align to TRBD1. Germline V lookup: CDR1 KGHSH, CDR2 LQKENI. CDR3 length: 16 amino acids. Trimming removed 0 bases from V and 4 bases from J; junction bases left unmatched: 6. DNA of the CDR3: TGTGCCAGCTCACCACCGCAGGGACAGGGACGAGAGACCCAGTACTTC. Translation: CASSPPQGQGRETQYF.